This record covers a single TCR beta chain. This sample stems from a study of control samples from healthy donors and cancer patients. CDR1 and CDR2 from the germline V gene are SGHTA and FQGTGA. This CDR3 is 16 amino acids long. Trimming removed 0 bases from V and 8 bases from J, with 19 bases in between. Sequencing was performed with immunoSEQ multiplex PCR; in TCRdb, only in-frame clones are kept and a portion is missing. This sample has 150,000 or so clones, with almost 90% found just once. This chain joins TRBV7-3 and TRBJ1-2; perhaps TRBD1 as D (6 bases). Sequencing used blood. The receptor comes from a man in his late teens or twenties in good health. As DNA, the CDR3 is TGTGCCAGCAGCTTAACGTCAAACGTGGGGGCGCGAGGCTACACCTTC. Its protein is CASSLTSNVGARGYTF. The full variable domain, completed using reference TRBV7-3 and TRBJ1-2, is GAGVSQTPSNKVTEKGKYVELRCDPISGHTALYWYRQSLGQGPEFLIYFQGTGAADDSGLPNDRFFAVRPEGSVSTLKIQRTERGDSAVYLCASSLTSNVGARGYTFGSGTRLTVV.